This T cell receptor (beta chain) was sequenced during a study of blood T cell repertoires in COVID-19. Overall study context: Samples taken during acute and convalescent COVID-19 were collected in the United States, Italy and Spain.

Clones were sequenced by immunoSEQ multiplex PCR, and TCRdb holds only the in-frame ones, with some missing. The table lists roughly 150,000 clones, roughly four fifths of them singletons. This CDR3 has 11 amino acids. V was pared by 4 bases and J by 5 bases, with 5 bases between. Germline CDR1 is SNHLY and CDR2 is FYNNEI. The V call is TRBV2, the J call TRBJ1-2; D unclear. Material for sequencing was peripheral blood. The source is a human donor with acute or convalescent COVID-19. The donor label of this sample is uncertain. The CDR3 here is CASSALYGYTF. The CDR3, as DNA: TGTGCCAGCAGTGCCCTGTATGGCTACACCTTC.